The 18 T cell receptor beta chains listed next were all sequenced from one sample in a study of T cell repertoires in cytomegalovirus infection. Their cognate antigens are unknown. TCRdb reanalysed the reads using MiXCR and keeps one entry per CDR3 protein. In the table there are 80,000 or so distinct CDR3 sequences, approximately 40% of which are singletons. The sample in question was CD8+ T cells from cultured PBMCs, obtained from culture after CMV antigen stimulation. All receptors derive from a human donor in good health (CMV status not recorded). Some clones in this sample may be carry-over from other donors' samples.

V and J are TRBV2 and TRBJ2-7; 14 nucleotides agree with TRBD2. The junction had 5 bases not matched to a gene; V was cut back by 6 bases and J by 1 base. There are 16 residues in the CDR3. The germline gives CDR1 SNHLY, CDR2 FYNNEI. The CDR3 DNA reads TGTGCCAGCAGCGAAAGACTAGCGGGGGGGTCCTACGAGCAGTACTTC. This codes for CASSERLAGGSYEQYF.

This clonotype was picked up a small number of times. This chain links TRBV7-8 with TRBJ2-1; 8 nucleotides align to TRBD2. The V gene end was trimmed by 1 base and the J gene end by 0 bases; junction bases not matched to a gene: 8. This CDR3 is built from 18 residues. The V gene's germline CDR1 is SGHVS and CDR2 FQNEAQ. DNA for the CDR3: TGTGCCAGCAGCTTAGAAGCCTTAGCGGGGAGCTCCTACAATGAGCAGTTCTTC. This encodes CASSLEALAGSSYNEQFF.

The chain is built from TRBV4-1 and TRBJ1-1; the D gene is possibly TRBD1 (5 bases). The germline CDR1 and CDR2 sequences are MGHRA and YSYEKL. V was cut by 1 base and J by 4 bases, with 7 bases left in between. CDR3 length: 13 residues. The CDR3 bases are TGCGCCAGCAGCCAAGGACAGCTCACTGAAGCTTTCTTT. Translating gives CASSQGQLTEAFF.

This chain uses TRBV3-1 with TRBJ2-7; 7 bases are a match to TRBD1. There are 16 residues in the CDR3. Germline V gene sequence: CDR1 LGHDT, CDR2 YNNKEL (reference sequence). The V segment lost 0 bases and the J segment 4 bases; nucleotides outside the gene matches: 9. The CDR3 DNA reads TGTGCCAGCAGCCAAGAAAGGACAGGAAATTCTTACGAGCAGTACTTC. It specifies CASSQERTGNSYEQYF.

This clonotype was observed a few times. The chain employs TRBV7-2 and TRBJ2-3, with a possible D match to TRBD2 (6 bases). Trimming removed 3 bases from V and 0 bases from J, with 13 bases in between. From germline, CDR1 is SGHTA and CDR2 FQGNSA. The CDR3 runs 16 residues. The CDR3 protein is CASSFWSGDSTDTQYF. As DNA, the CDR3 is TGTGCCAGCAGCTTCTGGTCGGGGGACAGCACAGATACGCAGTATTTT.

The chain has TRBV6-6 and TRBJ1-1; D ambiguous. V was shortened by 0 bases and J by 1 base, with 9 bases between the two germline ends. CDR3 length: 15 amino acids. The germline V gene has CDR1 MNHNY and CDR2 SVGAGI (reference sequence). The CDR3 reads CASSYSEGRNTEAFF. Written as DNA, the CDR3 is TGTGCCAGCAGTTACTCGGAGGGTCGGAACACTGAAGCTTTCTTT.

This clonotype was detected a few times. This chain connects TRBV7-2 to TRBJ1-1; a possible D gene is TRBD1 (5 bases). The ends were cut back, 5 bases at V and 6 bases at J, with 10 bases in the middle. The CDR3 covers 12 residues. Germline CDR1 SGHTA, CDR2 FQGNSA. This CDR3 is CASSRQSSEAFF. CDR3 sequence (DNA): TGTGCCAGCAGCCGACAGAGCTCTGAAGCTTTCTTT.

The chain has TRBV13 and TRBJ2-4; no clear D. V gave up 1 base and J gave up 1 base, with 5 bases separating them. Germline V lookup: CDR1 PRHDT, CDR2 FYEKMQ (reference sequence). This CDR3 has 14 residues. The CDR3 loop is CASSLEEAKNIQYF. CDR3 sequence (DNA): TGTGCCAGCAGCTTAGAAGAGGCCAAAAACATTCAGTACTTC.

V usage is TRBV6-2 or TRBV6-3 and J usage is TRBJ2-1, with a weak D call TRBD1 (5 bases). Trimming took off 5 bases at V and 6 bases at J, with 17 bases between the two ends. The germline CDR1 and CDR2 sequences are MNHEY and SVGEGT. The CDR3 sequence is 15 residues long. The CDR3 DNA reads as TGTGCCAGCAGTGAAACAGGCCCCTGGGGCAATGAGCAGTTCTTC. This encodes CASSETGPWGNEQFF.

This clonotype was counted only a few times. The rearrangement uses TRBV11-2 and TRBJ2-7; no clear D gene. Trimming stripped 3 bases from V and 2 bases from J, with 5 bases between. This CDR3 is 12 amino acids long. Germline values: CDR1 SGHAT, CDR2 FQNNGV. CDR3 residues: CASSFYPYEQYF. The CDR3 DNA reads TGTGCCAGCAGCTTTTATCCCTACGAGCAGTACTTC.

This clonotype has only a few counts. Written as DNA, the CDR3 is TGTGCCAGCAGTTTGGGTCGGACAGGGGCCAACACTGAAGCTTTCTTT. This sequence encodes CASSLGRTGANTEAFF. The chain links TRBV27 to TRBJ1-1; 9 nucleotides match TRBD1. The CDR3 sequence is 16 residues long. Germline trimming cut 3 bases from V and 2 bases from J; bases unmatched to any gene: 7. Germline CDR1 reads MNHEY; CDR2 reads SMNVEV (reference sequence).

CDR3 region: CASSQDGGGAYNEQFF. DNA for the CDR3: TGTGCCAGCAGCCAAGACGGGGGGGGAGCCTACAATGAGCAGTTCTTC. The chain uses TRBV4-2 and TRBJ2-1; 8 bases fit TRBD2. The CDR3 runs to 16 residues. CDR1 is LGHNA, CDR2 YNFKEQ, per germline. V gave up 0 bases and J gave up 2 bases; unmatched junction bases: 3.

There are a few counts of this clonotype. This chain connects TRBV7-8 to TRBJ2-1, with TRBD1 identical over 7 bases. The CDR3 is 15 amino acids. Looked up from germline, CDR1 is SGHVS and CDR2 is FQNEAQ. The V gene end was trimmed by 5 bases and the J gene end by 3 bases; junction bases not matched to a gene: 7. In nucleotides, the CDR3 is TGTGCCAGCAGCCCGGAAGGGACAGTCTACAATGAGCAGTTCTTC. Translating gives CASSPEGTVYNEQFF.

CDR3 sequence reads: CASSLSSGGALIYSKTDTQYF. CDR3 nucleotides: TGTGCCAGCAGTTTGTCTAGCGGGGGGGCTTTGATATATTCCAAGACAGATACGCAGTATTTT. The V call is TRBV27, the J call TRBJ2-3, with 12 bases fitting TRBD2. The CDR3 sequence is 21 residues long. The V and J ends lost 3 bases and 3 bases, in that order; junction bases with no gene match: 19. The germline CDR1 and CDR2 sequences are MNHEY and SMNVEV (reference sequence).

This clonotype was seen only a few times. The CDR3, as DNA: TGTGCCAGCAGTGAAGCCGGGGGAGACGGTTCACCCCTCCACTTT. Its translation: CASSEAGGDGSPLHF. This chain joins TRBV6-1 and TRBJ1-6; D possibly corresponds to TRBD1 (5 bases). Germline V CDR1 and CDR2: MNHNS, SASEGT. Trimming removed 0 bases from V and 9 bases from J, with 12 bases in between. This CDR3 has 15 residues.

This clonotype has just a few counts. The chain is built from TRBV11-2 and TRBJ2-7, with TRBD2 identical over 7 bases. Germline trimming cut 5 bases from V and 7 bases from J; bases unmatched to any gene: 5. The germline CDR1 and CDR2 sequences are SGHAT and FQNNGV. The CDR3 is 12 residues long. The CDR3 spells CASSLGGTEQYF. Here the CDR3 DNA reads TGTGCCAGCAGCCTGGGGGGGACTGAGCAGTACTTC. The whole variable domain, remainder taken from reference TRBV11-2 and TRBJ2-7, is EAGVAQSPRYKIIEKRQSVAFWCNPISGHATLYWYQQILGQGPKLLIQFQNNGVVDDSQLPKDRFSAERLKGVDSTLKIQPAKLEDSAVYLCASSLGGTEQYFGPGTRLTVT.

This clonotype was seen a few times. The genes are TRBV7-2 and TRBJ2-4; possibly TRBD2 for D (6 bases). Germline V CDR1 and CDR2: SGHTA, FQGNSA. V dropped 4 bases and J dropped 0 bases, with 13 bases sitting between them. This CDR3 is built from 16 residues. This chain's CDR3 is CASSSQLGGAKNIQYF. The CDR3 nucleotides read TGTGCCAGCAGCTCCCAACTGGGAGGAGCCAAAAACATTCAGTACTTC.

This clonotype appeared a few times. J is TRBJ1-2 and V is TRBV4-1; tentative D call: TRBD1 (5 bases). The CDR3 has 15 amino acids. Trimming left V 4 bases short and J 8 bases short, with 20 bases between. CDR1 is MGHRA, CDR2 YSYEKL, per germline. The CDR3: CASSLDSSESWGYTF. The DNA of the CDR3 is TGCGCCAGCAGCCTTGACAGTTCCGAATCGTGGGGCTACACCTTC.